This paragraph covers one T cell receptor (beta chain) sequence. CDR3 length: 13 residues. Germline loops: CDR1 SQVTM, CDR2 ANQGSEA. V lost 4 bases, J lost 2 bases, and 11 bases lay in between. Sequenced by immunoSEQ multiplex PCR; TCRdb stores in-frame clones only, minus some. The repertoire holds about 200,000 clones, 70% to 90% seen once, with approximately 10% in the top ten. These data are taken from a study of blood T cell repertoires in COVID-19. About the study: Specimens from acute and convalescent COVID-19 originated in the United States, Italy and Spain.

The TCR comes from a human donor with active or convalescent COVID-19. The donor label of this sample is uncertain. The V call is TRBV29-1, the J call TRBJ2-5; tentatively, D is TRBD1 (6 bases). Sequencing was carried out using peripheral blood. CDR3 loop: CSVVRGQQETQYF. The CDR3, as DNA: TGCAGCGTTGTCCGGGGACAACAAGAGACCCAGTACTTC.